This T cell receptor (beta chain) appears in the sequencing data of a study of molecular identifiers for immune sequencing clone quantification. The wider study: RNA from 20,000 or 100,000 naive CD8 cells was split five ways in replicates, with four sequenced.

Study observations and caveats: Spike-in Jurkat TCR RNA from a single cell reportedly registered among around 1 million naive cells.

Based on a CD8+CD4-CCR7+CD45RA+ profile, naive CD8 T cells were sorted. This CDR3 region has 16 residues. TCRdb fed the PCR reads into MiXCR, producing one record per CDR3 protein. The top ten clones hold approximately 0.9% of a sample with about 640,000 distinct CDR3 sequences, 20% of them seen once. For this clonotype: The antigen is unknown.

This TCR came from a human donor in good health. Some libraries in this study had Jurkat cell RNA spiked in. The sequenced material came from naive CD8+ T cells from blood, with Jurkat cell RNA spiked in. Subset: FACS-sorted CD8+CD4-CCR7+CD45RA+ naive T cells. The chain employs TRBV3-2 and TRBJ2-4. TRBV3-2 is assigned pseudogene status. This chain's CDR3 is CASSQVCALAKNIQYF. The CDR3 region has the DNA TGTGCCAGCAGCCAAGTGTGTGCGTTAGCCAAAAACATTCAGTACTTC.